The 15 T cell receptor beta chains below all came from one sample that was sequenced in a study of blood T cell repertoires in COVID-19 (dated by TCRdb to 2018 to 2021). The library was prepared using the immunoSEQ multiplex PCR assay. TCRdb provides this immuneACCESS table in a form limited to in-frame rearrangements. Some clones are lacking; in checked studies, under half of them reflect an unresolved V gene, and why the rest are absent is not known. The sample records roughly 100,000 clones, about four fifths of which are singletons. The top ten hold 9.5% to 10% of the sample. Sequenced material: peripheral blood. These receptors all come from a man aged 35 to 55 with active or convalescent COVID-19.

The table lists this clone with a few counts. The CDR3 nucleotides are TGTGCCAGCAGTGTTGGGACAGGGGGAATGACAGATACGCAGTATTTT. Amino acids: CASSVGTGGMTDTQYF. The rearrangement links TRBV6-4 to TRBJ2-3, with 11 bases lining up with TRBD1. CDR1 is MRHNA, CDR2 SNTAGT, per germline. This CDR3 comprises 16 residues. Germline trimming cut 4 bases from V and 3 bases from J; bases unmatched to any gene: 6.

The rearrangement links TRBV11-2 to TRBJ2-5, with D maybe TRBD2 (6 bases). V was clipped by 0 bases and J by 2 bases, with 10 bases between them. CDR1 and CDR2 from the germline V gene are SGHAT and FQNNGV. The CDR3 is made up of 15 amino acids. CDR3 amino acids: CASSLDLDYQETQYF. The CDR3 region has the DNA TGTGCCAGCAGCTTAGATTTGGACTATCAAGAGACCCAGTACTTC.

The DNA for the CDR3 is TGCGCCAGCAGTGAAGGGCAGGGGATGGGGAGCGGTAATGAAAAACTGTTTTTT. Translated: CASSEGQGMGSGNEKLFF. V usage is TRBV10-2 and J usage is TRBJ1-4; a weak D match, TRBD1 (6 bases). The germline V gene has CDR1 WSHSY and CDR2 SAAADI. The CDR3 spans 18 residues. The V end was cut by 3 bases, the J end by 4 bases, with 21 bases between.

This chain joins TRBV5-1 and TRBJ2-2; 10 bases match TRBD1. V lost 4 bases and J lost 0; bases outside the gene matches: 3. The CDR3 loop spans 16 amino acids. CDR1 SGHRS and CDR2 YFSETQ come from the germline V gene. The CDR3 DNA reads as TGCGCCAGCAGCAAGACAGGGGGCGCGAACACCGGGGAGCTGTTTTTT. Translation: CASSKTGGANTGELFF.

CDR3 sequence reads: CASSRIQESTDTQYF. CDR3 DNA: TGCGCCAGCAGCCGAATACAGGAAAGCACAGATACGCAGTATTTT. This chain joins TRBV5-1 and TRBJ2-3; TRBD1 is a possible D gene (5 bases). Germline CDR1 and CDR2: SGHRS and YFSETQ. V lost 4 bases and J lost 0, with 12 bases in between. CDR3 length: 15 residues. The entire variable domain, with the rest obtained from reference TRBV5-1 and TRBJ2-3, is as follows: KAGVTQTPRYLIKTRGQQVTLSCSPISGHRSVSWYQQTPGQGLQFLFEYFSETQRNKGNFPGRFSGRQFSNSRSEMNVSTLELGDSALYLCASSRIQESTDTQYFGPGTRLTVL.

CDR3 protein: CASGRDRGIEPQHF. The CDR3 bases are TGTGCCAGCGGCCGGGACAGGGGGATTGAGCCCCAGCATTTT. This chain uses TRBV2 with TRBJ1-5; 11 bases align to TRBD1. CDR3 length: 14 residues. CDR1 is SNHLY, CDR2 FYNNEI, per germline. Trimming at V came to 8 bases and at J to 8 bases, leaving 8 bases not matched to a gene.

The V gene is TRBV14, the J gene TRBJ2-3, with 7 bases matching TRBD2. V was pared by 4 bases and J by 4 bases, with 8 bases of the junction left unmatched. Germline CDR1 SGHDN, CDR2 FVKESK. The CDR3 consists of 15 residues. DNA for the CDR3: TGTGCCAGCAGCCGATTAGCGGGCGGGTCAGATACGCAGTATTTT. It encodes CASSRLAGGSDTQYF.

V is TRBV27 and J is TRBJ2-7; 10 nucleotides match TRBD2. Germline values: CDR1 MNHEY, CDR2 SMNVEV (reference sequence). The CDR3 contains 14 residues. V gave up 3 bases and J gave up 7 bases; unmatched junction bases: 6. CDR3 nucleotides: TGTGCCAGCAGTTTTAGCGGGGGGCCTGTTGAGCAGTACTTC. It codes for CASSFSGGPVEQYF.

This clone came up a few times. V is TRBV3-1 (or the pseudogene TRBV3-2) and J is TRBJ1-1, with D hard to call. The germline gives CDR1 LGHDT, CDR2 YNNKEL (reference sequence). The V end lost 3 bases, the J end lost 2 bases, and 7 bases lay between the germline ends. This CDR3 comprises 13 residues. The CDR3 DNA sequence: TGTGCCAGCAGCCACGGCGGTAACACTGAAGCTTTCTTT. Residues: CASSHGGNTEAFF.

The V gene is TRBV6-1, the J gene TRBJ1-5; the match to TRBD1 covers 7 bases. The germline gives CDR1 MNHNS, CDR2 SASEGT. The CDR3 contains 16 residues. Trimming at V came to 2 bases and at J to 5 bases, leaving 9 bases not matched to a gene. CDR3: CASSERGRGNDQPQHF. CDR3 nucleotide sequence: TGTGCCAGCAGTGAACGCGGCAGGGGGAACGATCAGCCCCAGCATTTT.

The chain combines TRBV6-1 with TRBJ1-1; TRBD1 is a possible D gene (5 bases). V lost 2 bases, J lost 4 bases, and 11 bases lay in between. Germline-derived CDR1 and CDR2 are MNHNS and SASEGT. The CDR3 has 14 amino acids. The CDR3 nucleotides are TGTGCCAGCAGTGAACTCGCAGGGTTCACTGAAGCTTTCTTT. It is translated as CASSELAGFTEAFF.

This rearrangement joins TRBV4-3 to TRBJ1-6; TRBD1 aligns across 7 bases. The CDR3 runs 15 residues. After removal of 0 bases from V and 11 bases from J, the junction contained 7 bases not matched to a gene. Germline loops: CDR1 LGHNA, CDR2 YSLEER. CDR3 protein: CASSQDQTGPTPLHF. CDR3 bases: TGCGCCAGCAGCCAAGACCAGACAGGGCCGACACCCCTCCACTTT.

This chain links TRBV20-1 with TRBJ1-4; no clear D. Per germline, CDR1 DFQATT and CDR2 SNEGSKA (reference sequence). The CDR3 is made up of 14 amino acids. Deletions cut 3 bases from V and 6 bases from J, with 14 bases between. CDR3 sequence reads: CSASYRVLDEKLFF. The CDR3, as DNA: TGCAGTGCTAGTTATAGGGTACTAGATGAAAAACTGTTTTTT.

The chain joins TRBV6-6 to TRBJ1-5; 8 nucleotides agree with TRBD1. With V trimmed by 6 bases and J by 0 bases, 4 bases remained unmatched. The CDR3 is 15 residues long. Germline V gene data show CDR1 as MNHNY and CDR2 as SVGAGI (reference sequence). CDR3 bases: TGTGCCAGCAGCCCCGGGACAGGTAGCAATCAGCCCCAGCATTTT. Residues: CASSPGTGSNQPQHF.

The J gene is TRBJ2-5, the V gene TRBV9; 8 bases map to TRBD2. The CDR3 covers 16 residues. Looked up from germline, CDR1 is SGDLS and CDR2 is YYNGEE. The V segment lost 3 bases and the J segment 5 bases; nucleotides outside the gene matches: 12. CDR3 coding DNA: TGTGCCAGCAGCGAATCTATACGGGGGGGCCAGGAGACCCAGTACTTC. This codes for CASSESIRGGQETQYF.